What follows are 27 T cell receptor beta chains derived from one specimen sequenced in a study of sequential checkpoint blockade in melanoma. The treatment denotes: randomized to nivolumab then ipilimumab (arm A) or the reverse (arm B). Repertoires were generated with immunoSEQ multiplex PCR, while TCRdb's copy carries only in-frame clones and drops some. The table includes about 25,000 clones, 77% detected once. Sequencing used CD8+ T cells sorted from blood (inferred from file names), obtained from a patient given nivolumab and ipilimumab in sequence. All receptors come from a human donor with melanoma.

The V gene is TRBV5-1, the J gene TRBJ2-3; tentative D call: TRBD2 (5 bases). The V end was cut by 4 bases, the J end by 2 bases, with 11 bases between. Germline-derived CDR1 and CDR2 are SGHRS and YFSETQ. The CDR3 has 14 residues. The CDR3 DNA follows: TGCGCCAGCAGCCTCCTACTAGACACAGATACGCAGTATTTT. Protein sequence: CASSLLLDTDTQYF.

This chain connects TRBV28 to TRBJ2-7; a weak D match, TRBD1 (5 bases). CDR1 and CDR2 from the germline V gene are MDHEN and SYDVKM. Trimming took off 3 bases at V and 6 bases at J, with 15 bases between the two ends. The CDR3 has 14 amino acids. CDR3 in amino acids: CASSFQGRSGEQYF. CDR3 coding DNA: TGTGCCAGCAGTTTCCAGGGAAGATCTGGCGAGCAGTACTTC. Combining the CDR3 with reference TRBV28 and TRBJ2-7 gives the whole variable domain DVKVTQSSRYLVKRTGEKVFLECVQDMDHENMFWYRQDPGLGLRLIYFSYDVKMKEKGDIPEGYSVSREKKERFSLILESASTNQTSMYLCASSFQGRSGEQYFGPGTRLTVT.

This clone was found a few times. The chain carries TRBV5-5 and TRBJ2-7, with 10 positions matching TRBD2. There are 14 residues in the CDR3. V was pared by 5 bases and J by 5 bases, with 7 bases of the junction left unmatched. Germline CDR1 is SGHKS and CDR2 is YYEKEE (reference sequence). The CDR3 reads CASSSAGGRDEQYF. The CDR3, as DNA: TGTGCCAGCAGTTCAGCGGGGGGGCGGGACGAGCAGTACTTC.

The chain combines TRBV4-1 with TRBJ2-6; D is unclear. Germline values: CDR1 MGHRA, CDR2 YSYEKL. Deletions cut 5 bases from V and 5 bases from J, with 13 bases between. This CDR3 spans 15 amino acids. CDR3 nucleotides: TGCGCCAGCAGCTTACCACAAAGTCGGGCCAACGTCCTGACTTTC. Translation: CASSLPQSRANVLTF.

CDR3 protein: CASSPTPNTEAFF. The CDR3 DNA reads as TGTGCCAGCTCACCCACACCGAACACTGAAGCTTTCTTT. The chain carries TRBV18 and TRBJ1-1; no reliable D call. With 3 bases removed from V and 1 base from J, the gap between germline ends came to 6 bases. This CDR3 region has 13 residues. Germline loops: CDR1 KGHSH, CDR2 LQKENI.

CDR3 DNA sequence: TGTGCCAGCAGATCAGCAGGGGAATCACCCCTCCACTTT. It codes for CASRSAGESPLHF. The chain carries TRBV27 and TRBJ1-6, with a tentative D call TRBD1 (6 bases). The ends were cut back, 6 bases at V and 10 bases at J, with 13 bases in the middle. There are 13 residues in the CDR3. The V gene's germline CDR1 is MNHEY and CDR2 SMNVEV (reference sequence).

This clone showed up just once. This chain connects TRBV6-1 to TRBJ2-2; D is perhaps TRBD2 (6 bases). Trimming removed 5 bases at V and 3 bases at J, with 10 bases between. Per the germline V gene, CDR1 is MNHNS and CDR2 is SASEGT. The CDR3 runs to 14 residues. CDR3 DNA sequence: TGTGCCAGCAGTTCGGGACTGTACACCGGGGAGCTGTTTTTT. Residues: CASSSGLYTGELFF.

The genes are TRBV10-2 and TRBJ2-1; 7 bases match TRBD2. The CDR3 has 14 amino acids. The V gene end was trimmed by 7 bases and the J gene end by 2 bases; junction bases not matched to a gene: 5. Germline V gene sequence: CDR1 WSHSY, CDR2 SAAADI. The CDR3 coding sequence is TGCGCCAGCACCCCTAGCGGCCCCTACAATGAGCAGTTCTTC. Amino acid sequence: CASTPSGPYNEQFF.

This clone was seen repeatedly, ten times or more. The chain recombines TRBV4-2 with TRBJ1-2; 9 nucleotides agree with TRBD1. CDR1 is LGHNA, CDR2 YNFKEQ, per germline. This CDR3 has 15 residues. The junction had 8 bases not matched to a gene; V was cut back by 7 bases and J by 2 bases. The CDR3 region has the DNA TGTGCCAGCAACCACGGACAGGGGATGAACTATGGCTACACCTTC. As protein: CASNHGQGMNYGYTF.

The chain joins TRBV29-1 to TRBJ2-3; 8 bases are shared with TRBD1. The CDR3 has 15 residues. The ends lost 2 bases at V and 0 bases at J; junction bases unmatched: 4. Germline CDR1 SQVTM, CDR2 ANQGSEA. The DNA for the CDR3 is TGCAGCGTTGAAATTGGGACAGGTAGCACAGATACGCAGTATTTT. Its translation: CSVEIGTGSTDTQYF.

This clone showed up just a few times. The genes are TRBV25-1 and TRBJ2-3; the match to TRBD2 covers 7 bases. Germline values: CDR1 MGHDK, CDR2 SYGVNS. The CDR3 has 15 amino acids. V lost 6 bases to trimming and J lost 0 bases; unmatched junction nucleotides: 6. CDR3 sequence (DNA): TGTGCCAGCAGGGGGGACTATGCCAGCACAGATACGCAGTATTTT. Protein: CASRGDYASTDTQYF. The full variable domain, its missing parts supplied by reference TRBV25-1 and TRBJ2-3, is EADIYQTPRYLVIGTGKKITLECSQTMGHDKMYWYQQDPGMELHLIHYSYGVNSTEKGDLSSESTVSRIRTEHFPLTLESARPSHTSQYLCASRGDYASTDTQYFGPGTRLTVL.

The chain joins TRBV5-1 to TRBJ1-1; D remains ambiguous. Germline V gene sequence: CDR1 SGHRS, CDR2 YFSETQ. V lost 7 bases and J lost 0, with 7 bases in between. The CDR3 extends over 12 amino acids. The CDR3 spells CASRSMNTEAFF. The CDR3 DNA is TGCGCCAGCCGTAGCATGAACACTGAAGCTTTCTTT. The full variable domain, completed using reference TRBV5-1 and TRBJ1-1, is KAGVTQTPRYLIKTRGQQVTLSCSPISGHRSVSWYQQTPGQGLQFLFEYFSETQRNKGNFPGRFSGRQFSNSRSEMNVSTLELGDSALYLCASRSMNTEAFFGQGTRLTVV.

The chain uses TRBV5-6 and TRBJ1-2; 7 nucleotides match TRBD1. After removal of 2 bases from V and 3 bases from J, the junction contained 7 bases not matched to a gene. CDR1 is SGHDT, CDR2 YYEEEE, per germline. The CDR3 extends over 15 amino acids. CDR3 DNA sequence: TGTGCCAGCAGCTTCCGGGACAGTGAGGACTATGGCTACACCTTC. It yields the protein CASSFRDSEDYGYTF.

The V and J genes are TRBV28 and TRBJ2-1; D uncertain. This CDR3 contains 12 residues. Trimming pared 5 bases from V and 5 bases from J, leaving 7 bases between. CDR1 is MDHEN, CDR2 SYDVKM, per germline. The CDR3 reads CASSPYNNEQFF. DNA for the CDR3: TGTGCCAGCAGTCCGTACAACAATGAGCAGTTCTTC.

The V gene is TRBV9, the J gene TRBJ2-7, with a possible D match to TRBD1 (6 bases). The CDR3 runs 14 residues. Germline V gene lookup returns CDR1 SGDLS and CDR2 YYNGEE. Trimming removed 0 bases at V and 7 bases at J, with 14 bases between. The CDR3 sequence is CASSVGGGGGEQYF. CDR3 DNA: TGTGCCAGCAGCGTAGGTGGGGGCGGCGGGGAGCAGTACTTC.

V is TRBV7-2 and J is TRBJ2-5; TRBD1 matches at 7 bases. The J call is doubtful: the DNA matches TRBJ2-7 better. Germline lookup yields CDR1 SGHTA and CDR2 FQGNSA. This CDR3 region has 13 residues. CDR3 DNA sequence: TGTGCCAGCAGCGGGGACAGAACTTACGAGCAGTACTTC. As protein: CASSGDRTYEQYF.

J is TRBJ1-5 and V is TRBV9; weak D call: TRBD1 (6 bases). The CDR3 runs 14 residues. CDR1 SGDLS and CDR2 YYNGEE come from the germline V gene. The V gene lost 3 bases and the J gene lost 3 bases, with 10 bases spanning the gap. CDR3 sequence reads: CASSDGQLNQPQHF. The CDR3 coding sequence is TGTGCCAGCAGCGACGGACAGCTCAATCAGCCCCAGCATTTT.

The V gene is TRBV27, the J gene TRBJ1-6, with a weak D call TRBD1 (5 bases). The CDR3 runs to 17 residues. Trimming stripped 4 bases from V and 6 bases from J, with 19 bases between. Germline lookup yields CDR1 MNHEY and CDR2 SMNVEV (reference sequence). The CDR3 DNA reads as TGTGCCAGCAGTTCCACACCCCGGGACTTGATTAATTCACCCCTCCACTTT. This sequence encodes CASSSTPRDLINSPLHF.

The chain employs TRBV4-1 and TRBJ1-1, with no clear D. This CDR3 has 13 residues. The V end lost 1 base, the J end lost 10 bases, and 13 bases lay between the germline ends. The germline CDR1 and CDR2 sequences are MGHRA and YSYEKL. CDR3 sequence reads: CASSQGTLGVAFF. The CDR3 coding sequence is TGCGCCAGCAGCCAAGGAACGCTAGGAGTAGCTTTCTTT.

This chain connects TRBV21-1 to TRBJ2-4; the D call TRBD1 from the table was never checked on the DNA. TRBV21-1 is noted as a pseudogene. The length of the CDR3 is 17 residues. The CDR3 DNA reads TGTGCCAGCAGTGAAAACCTGCTACAGCAAAGAAAAAACATTCAGTACTTC. Translating it yields CASSENLLQQRKNIQYF.

This clone was seen only a few times. The chain employs TRBV4-1 and TRBJ1-2, with TRBD1 matching over 11 bases. J gave up 6 bases and V 4 bases, and 7 bases lay outside the gene matches. CDR1 and CDR2 (germline): MGHRA, YSYEKL. This CDR3 comprises 15 residues. The CDR3 protein is CASSPIGTGGHGYTF. In DNA, the CDR3 is TGCGCCAGCAGCCCCATTGGGACAGGGGGACATGGCTACACCTTC.

The chain uses TRBV6-5 and TRBJ1-1; 9 bases agree with TRBD1. V was pared by 5 bases and J by 3 bases, with 4 bases of the junction left unmatched. This CDR3 comprises 14 residues. CDR1 and CDR2 from the germline V gene are MNHEY and SVGAGI. The CDR3 DNA reads as TGTGCCAGCAGTCTTCGGACAGGGGACACTGAAGCTTTCTTT. Amino acid sequence: CASSLRTGDTEAFF.

This clone appeared a single time. The chain has TRBV11-1 and TRBJ2-7; 7 bases match TRBD2. V shed 11 bases and J 5 bases; nucleotides not matched to a gene: 12. Looked up from germline, CDR1 is SGHAT and CDR2 is FQDESV (reference sequence). This CDR3 has 13 amino acids. The CDR3 sequence is CAPPDETSHEQYF. The DNA of the CDR3 is TGTGCCCCGCCCGATGAGACTAGCCACGAGCAGTACTTC.

The V call is TRBV11-2, the J call TRBJ2-2; a possible D gene is TRBD1 (6 bases). The CDR3 extends over 14 amino acids. V lost 4 bases and J lost 7, with 13 bases in between. Per germline, CDR1 SGHAT and CDR2 FQNNGV. The CDR3 region has the DNA TGTGCCAGCAGCTCGAGACAGGACGACGGGGAGCTGTTTTTT. Protein: CASSSRQDDGELFF.

CDR3 in amino acids: CASSGRDGLNYGYTF. The CDR3 DNA follows: TGTGCCAGCAGCGGGAGGGACGGACTTAACTATGGCTACACCTTC. The chain uses TRBV7-8 and TRBJ1-2; possible D gene TRBD1, 5 bases. Trimming removed 5 bases from V and 1 base from J, with 14 bases in between. The CDR3 is made up of 15 amino acids. From germline, CDR1 is SGHVS and CDR2 FQNEAQ.

This chain uses TRBV25-1 with TRBJ1-6; 10 bases match TRBD1. This CDR3 spans 14 amino acids. With V trimmed by 5 bases and J by 7 bases, 2 bases remained unmatched. In germline, CDR1 is MGHDK, CDR2 SYGVNS. CDR3 in amino acids: CASSRDRGNSPLHF. The CDR3 nucleotides read TGTGCCAGCAGTAGGGACAGGGGCAATTCACCCCTCCACTTT.

This sequence joins TRBV28 and TRBJ2-5, with D hard to call. The germline V gene has CDR1 MDHEN and CDR2 SYDVKM. The V gene lost 3 bases and the J gene lost 4 bases, with 12 bases spanning the gap. This CDR3 spans 14 amino acids. DNA for the CDR3: TGTGCCAGCAGTTTCCGCTCAAGCCTAGAGACCCAGTACTTC. This codes for CASSFRSSLETQYF.